Presented here are 29 T cell receptor beta chains from one specimen sequenced in a study of tumor-infiltrating lymphocytes in oesophageal squamous cell carcinoma. TCRdb redid the calling of the PCR reads with MiXCR, one entry per CDR3 protein. The repertoire holds 15,000 to 20,000 distinct CDR3 sequences, around 41% seen once, with about 39% in the top ten. Sequencing used esophageal tumor tissue. The receptors here all came from a male donor with esophageal squamous cell carcinoma.

This clonotype was recorded a few times. The chain's CDR3 is CASSLTATSGSGTDTQYF. CDR3 nucleotide sequence: TGTGCCAGCAGCTTAACAGCGACTAGCGGGAGTGGGACAGATACGCAGTATTTT. The chain is built from TRBV7-3 and TRBJ2-3; 12 bases are a match to TRBD2. Losses at the gene ends were 0 bases for V and 3 bases for J; bases not matched to a gene: 7. Per the germline V gene, CDR1 is SGHTA and CDR2 is FQGTGA. The CDR3 is 18 amino acids.

This clonotype was detected ten times or more. V is TRBV6-1 and J is TRBJ2-6; 11 positions match TRBD1. CDR1 and CDR2 (germline): MNHNS, SASEGT. The J segment lost 4 bases and the V segment lost 5 bases, leaving 16 bases of the junction unmatched. This CDR3 is built from 20 residues. This CDR3 reads CASSFLGRGTGGLGANVLTF. The CDR3 region has the DNA TGTGCCAGCAGTTTTCTAGGAAGGGGGACAGGGGGACTGGGGGCCAACGTCCTGACTTTC.

Of note for this clonotype: This is likely a read error, given that the CDR3 carries no conserved phenylalanine or tryptophan at its end. Because the CDR3's place on the DNA is in doubt, the DNA is left out and the CDR3 is given as listed by TCRdb. The rearrangement uses TRBV7-4 and TRBJ2-3; TRBD1, the table's D call, lacks a check against the DNA. The CDR3 spans 18 amino acids, including both terminal residues. Germline V lookup: CDR1 SGHVT, CDR2 SQSDAQ. The CDR3 region is CASSLGGALHGYTFGSGP.

This clonotype came up once. This chain uses TRBV7-9 with TRBJ2-7, with TRBD1 matching over 7 bases. The length of the CDR3 is 18 residues. Germline CDR1 is SEHNR and CDR2 is FQNEAQ (reference sequence). V lost 5 bases and J lost 2; bases outside the gene matches: 18. The CDR3, as DNA: TGTGCCAGCAGCCCTCCCGCGGTAGCGACAGGGCCTCCCTACGAGCAGTACTTC. This gives the protein CASSPPAVATGPPYEQYF.

This clonotype occurred a few times. V is TRBV7-6 and J is TRBJ1-1, with D hard to call. Deletions cut 5 bases from V and 8 bases from J, with 9 bases between. The CDR3 has 11 residues. Germline CDR1 is SGHVS and CDR2 is FNYEAQ. CDR3 sequence reads: CASSRGKEAFF. CDR3 DNA sequence: TGTGCCAGCAGCCGGGGAAAAGAAGCTTTCTTT. The full variable domain, in which reference TRBV7-6 and TRBJ1-1 provide the parts outside the CDR3, is GAGVSQSPRYKVTKRGQDVALRCDPISGHVSLYWYRQALGQGPEFLTYFNYEAQQDKSGLPNDRFSAERPEGSISTLTIQRTEQRDSAMYRCASSRGKEAFFGQGTRLTVV.

CDR3 sequence reads: CASSQDWASGSDEQFF. The CDR3 DNA sequence: TGCGCCAGCAGCCAAGATTGGGCTAGCGGGAGCGATGAGCAGTTCTTC. The J gene is TRBJ2-3, the V gene TRBV4-1; the match to TRBD2 covers 10 bases. With the DNA end fitting TRBJ2-1 better, the J assignment may be wrong. Germline loops: CDR1 MGHRA, CDR2 YSYEKL. CDR3 length: 16 residues.

This clonotype was seen a handful of times. The rearrangement joins TRBV7-2 to TRBJ2-4; 8 nucleotides agree with TRBD2. The DNA end favors TRBJ2-1, so the J call may be wrong. Germline V CDR1 and CDR2: SGHTA, FQGNSA. The CDR3 is 16 residues long. The chain's CDR3 is CASSSPERTSTIEQFF. In DNA form, the CDR3 reads TGTGCCAGCAGCTCCCCCGAAAGGACTAGCACAATTGAGCAGTTCTTC.

This chain joins TRBV5-6 and TRBJ2-5; possibly TRBD1 for D (7 bases). Trimming stripped 3 bases from V and 1 base from J, with 13 bases between. CDR3 length: 15 residues. Germline loops: CDR1 SGHDT, CDR2 YYEEEE. In DNA form, the CDR3 reads TGTGCCAGCAGCTCCTCAGGGGGGAGCCAAGAGACCCAGTACTTC. Translating gives CASSSSGGSQETQYF.

Here the CDR3 DNA reads TGTGCCAGCAGTGCCAACAGCCACAATGAGCAGTTCTTC. Encoded protein: CASSANSHNEQFF. The chain recombines TRBV6-1 with TRBJ2-5; no clear D. The J call is in doubt because the DNA end fits TRBJ2-1 better. From germline, CDR1 is MNHNS and CDR2 SASEGT. This CDR3 is built from 13 residues.

This clonotype occurred many times. This chain's CDR3 is CASSSFRGPTEAFF. CDR3 nucleotides: TGTGCCAGCAGTTCCTTCAGGGGGCCCACTGAAGCTTTCTTT. V and J are TRBV5-6 and TRBJ1-1; 8 nucleotides match TRBD1. Germline V gene sequence: CDR1 SGHDT, CDR2 YYEEEE. The V and J ends lost 5 bases and 4 bases, in that order; junction bases with no gene match: 7. The CDR3 totals 14 residues.

This clonotype was recorded at least ten times. This CDR3 reads CAISDLSGTSPTQFF. The CDR3 nucleotides read TGTGCCATCAGTGATCTATCCGGGACAAGTCCTACTCAGTTCTTC. The chain recombines TRBV10-3 with TRBJ2-1; maybe TRBD1 (6 bases). CDR3 length: 15 residues. Germline CDR1 is ENHRY and CDR2 is SYGVKD. V was clipped by 3 bases and J by 13 bases, with 22 bases between them.

Points on this clonotype: The CDR3 carries no conserved terminal phenylalanine or tryptophan, so it likely arises from a read error. Because the CDR3's place on the DNA is in doubt, the DNA is left out and the CDR3 is given as listed by TCRdb. The chain is built from TRBV6-8 and TRBJ2-1; TRBD1 is the table's D call and was not checked against the DNA. Germline V gives CDR1 MNHGY, CDR2 SAAAGT. The CDR3 is made up of 14 amino acids, end residues included. CDR3: CATRTETYEQYFGN.

This clonotype was observed at least ten times. This may be a read error, as it is one base from a much larger clone. The chain joins TRBV7-6 to TRBJ2-1; D ambiguous. The DNA end favors TRBJ2-7, so the J call may be wrong. Germline V lookup: CDR1 SGHVS, CDR2 FNYEAQ. The CDR3 covers 15 residues. CDR3 in amino acids: CASSLAWGYDNEQYF. DNA for the CDR3: TGTGCCAGCAGCTTAGCGTGGGGTTACGACAATGAGCAGTACTTC.

This clonotype has at least ten counts. The chain links TRBV6-1 to TRBJ1-5; possible D gene TRBD1, 6 bases. The CDR3 loop spans 14 amino acids. The ends were cut back, 6 bases at V and 6 bases at J, with 15 bases in the middle. The V gene's germline CDR1 is MNHNS and CDR2 SASEGT. The CDR3 protein is CASSYWGRGQPQHF. The CDR3 bases are TGTGCCAGCAGCTACTGGGGGCGCGGTCAGCCCCAGCATTTT.

The chain couples TRBV23-1 to TRBJ2-3, with D uncertain. TRBJ2-7 matches the DNA end more closely, so the J call is doubtful. TRBV23-1 is treated as an ORF (open reading frame) with a function not yet certain. CDR3 length: 13 amino acids. CDR3 residues: CASSQRHPYEQYF. CDR3 nucleotide sequence: TGCGCCAGCAGTCAACGACATCCATACGAGCAGTACTTC.

In this sample, this clonotype turned up once. The V gene is TRBV29-1, the J gene TRBJ2-7, with D possibly matching TRBD2 (7 bases). Germline V gene data show CDR1 as SQVTM and CDR2 as ANQGSEA. The V gene lost 7 bases and the J gene lost 2 bases, with 18 bases spanning the gap. The CDR3 covers 14 residues. As DNA, the CDR3 is TGCAGCGCCACCGGGGGGCGGGGAACCTACGAGCAGTACTTC. Protein product: CSATGGRGTYEQYF.

This chain uses TRBV10-2 with TRBJ2-5; no clear D. The J call may be faulty, since TRBJ2-1 better matches the DNA end. CDR3 length: 12 amino acids. CDR1 and CDR2 from the germline V gene are WSHSY and SAAADI. The CDR3 reads CASSESANEQFF. DNA for the CDR3: TGCGCCAGCAGTGAGTCGGCCAATGAGCAGTTCTTC.

This clonotype occurred many times. One base away lies a much larger clone, so this may be a sequencing read error. V usage is TRBV7-9 and J usage is TRBJ2-1, with D perhaps matching TRBD2 (7 bases). With the DNA end fitting TRBJ2-7 better, the J assignment may be wrong. The CDR3 extends over 15 amino acids. Germline V gene lookup returns CDR1 SEHNR and CDR2 FQNEAQ (reference sequence). The CDR3 DNA is TGTGCCAGCAGAAAGGGGGGGAGCTCCTACAATGAGCAGTACTTC. Encoded protein: CASRKGGSSYNEQYF.

There are many counts of this clonotype. Being one base from a much bigger clone, this may be a read error. This sequence joins TRBV24-1 and TRBJ2-7; TRBD1 aligns across 7 bases. The CDR3 is 12 amino acids. Trimming at V came to 9 bases and at J to 7 bases, leaving 8 bases not matched to a gene. Germline-derived CDR1 and CDR2 are KGHDR and SFDVKD. CDR3 sequence (DNA): TGTGCCACCTCGGACAGGCTGGGTGAGCAGTACTTC. Its translation is CATSDRLGEQYF.

In its sample, this clonotype ranks as medium-sized. This chain connects TRBV7-2 to TRBJ2-7, with 9 bases fitting TRBD1. The CDR3 contains 16 residues. From germline, CDR1 is SGHTA and CDR2 FQGNSA. The J segment lost 4 bases and the V segment lost 1 base, leaving 8 bases of the junction unmatched. The CDR3 sequence is CASSLVGTGKLYEQYF. CDR3 nucleotides: TGTGCCAGCAGCTTAGTGGGGACAGGGAAGCTTTACGAGCAGTACTTC.

This clonotype was seen at least ten times. The rearrangement uses TRBV10-3 and TRBJ2-3; the match to TRBD2 covers 8 bases. The CDR3 is made up of 16 amino acids. The V and J ends lost 6 bases and 3 bases, in that order; junction bases with no gene match: 11. Germline V gives CDR1 ENHRY, CDR2 SYGVKD. CDR3 DNA sequence: TGTGCCATCAGAGGTGCGCTAGCGGGTGGAACAGATACGCAGTATTTT. Translated: CAIRGALAGGTDTQYF.

This clonotype was seen at least ten times. The chain is built from TRBV10-3 and TRBJ1-2; TRBD1 might be the D (6 bases). From germline, CDR1 is ENHRY and CDR2 SYGVKD. V lost 3 bases and J 2 bases, leaving 7 bases between the germline ends. CDR3 length: 13 residues. The CDR3 spells CAISEGGNYGYTF. The CDR3 region has the DNA TGTGCCATCAGTGAAGGGGGAAACTATGGCTACACCTTC.

The table lists this clonotype with a few counts. The gene calls are TRBV24-1 and TRBJ2-1; 7 bases line up with TRBD2. Per germline, CDR1 KGHDR and CDR2 SFDVKD. This CDR3 is 15 amino acids long. V shed 4 bases and J 9 bases; nucleotides not matched to a gene: 11. This CDR3 is CATSDPTSLMGEQFF. In DNA form, the CDR3 reads TGTGCCACCAGTGACCCGACTAGCTTAATGGGTGAGCAGTTCTTC.

This clonotype was seen a single time. J is TRBJ1-1 and V is TRBV6-1; possibly TRBD1 for D (5 bases). CDR1 MNHNS and CDR2 SASEGT come from the germline V gene. The CDR3 extends over 15 amino acids. Trimming left V 5 bases short and J 6 bases short, with 19 bases between. The CDR3 sequence is CASSSPRPGGAEAFF. CDR3 nucleotide sequence: TGTGCCAGCAGTTCTCCGAGGCCGGGGGGGGCTGAAGCTTTCTTT.

The chain employs TRBV7-3 and TRBJ1-3; D not certain. The V end lost 5 bases, the J end lost 0 bases, and 8 bases lay between the germline ends. Germline assignment: CDR1 SGHTA and CDR2 FQGTGA. The length of the CDR3 is 14 residues. CDR3 region: CASSSSNSGNTIYF. CDR3 bases: TGTGCCAGCAGCAGTAGCAACTCTGGAAACACCATATATTTT.

The chain uses TRBV7-9 and TRBJ2-7; D possibly corresponds to TRBD2 (5 bases). TRBJ2-1 explains the end of the DNA better; the J call may be wrong. This CDR3 has 16 residues. CDR1 and CDR2 from the germline V gene are SEHNR and FQNEAQ (reference sequence). For the CDR3, the DNA is TGTGCCAGCAGCTTAGCTTTCCGTCGTAGCGACAATGAGCAGTTCTTC. Encoded protein: CASSLAFRRSDNEQFF.

This chain links TRBV2 with TRBJ2-3; 7 bases are shared with TRBD1. Looked up from germline, CDR1 is SNHLY and CDR2 is FYNNEI. The CDR3 consists of 16 residues. The V segment lost 5 bases and the J segment 6 bases; nucleotides outside the gene matches: 14. The CDR3 DNA is TGTGCCAGCAGTCATCTTCCGGGACAGTTCCGTGATACGCAGTATTTT. Residues: CASSHLPGQFRDTQYF.

The V call is TRBV12-3 or TRBV12-4, the J call TRBJ1-1; TRBD1 matches 8 bases. V was clipped by 6 bases and J by 1 base; unmatched bases: 7. The CDR3 has 15 residues. The CDR3 spells CASSRGQGGNTEAFF. The CDR3, as DNA: TGTGCCAGCAGCCGAGGACAGGGAGGGAACACTGAAGCTTTCTTT.

This clonotype was observed at least ten times. V and J are TRBV28 and TRBJ2-7; a possible D gene is TRBD1 (6 bases). Germline V gene data show CDR1 as MDHEN and CDR2 as SYDVKM. Trimming cost V 8 bases and J 2 bases, with 13 bases left between them. The CDR3 extends over 13 amino acids. The CDR3 DNA reads as TGTGCCAGCGGGACAAGTGAAACCTACGAGCAGTACTTC. Translating gives CASGTSETYEQYF.